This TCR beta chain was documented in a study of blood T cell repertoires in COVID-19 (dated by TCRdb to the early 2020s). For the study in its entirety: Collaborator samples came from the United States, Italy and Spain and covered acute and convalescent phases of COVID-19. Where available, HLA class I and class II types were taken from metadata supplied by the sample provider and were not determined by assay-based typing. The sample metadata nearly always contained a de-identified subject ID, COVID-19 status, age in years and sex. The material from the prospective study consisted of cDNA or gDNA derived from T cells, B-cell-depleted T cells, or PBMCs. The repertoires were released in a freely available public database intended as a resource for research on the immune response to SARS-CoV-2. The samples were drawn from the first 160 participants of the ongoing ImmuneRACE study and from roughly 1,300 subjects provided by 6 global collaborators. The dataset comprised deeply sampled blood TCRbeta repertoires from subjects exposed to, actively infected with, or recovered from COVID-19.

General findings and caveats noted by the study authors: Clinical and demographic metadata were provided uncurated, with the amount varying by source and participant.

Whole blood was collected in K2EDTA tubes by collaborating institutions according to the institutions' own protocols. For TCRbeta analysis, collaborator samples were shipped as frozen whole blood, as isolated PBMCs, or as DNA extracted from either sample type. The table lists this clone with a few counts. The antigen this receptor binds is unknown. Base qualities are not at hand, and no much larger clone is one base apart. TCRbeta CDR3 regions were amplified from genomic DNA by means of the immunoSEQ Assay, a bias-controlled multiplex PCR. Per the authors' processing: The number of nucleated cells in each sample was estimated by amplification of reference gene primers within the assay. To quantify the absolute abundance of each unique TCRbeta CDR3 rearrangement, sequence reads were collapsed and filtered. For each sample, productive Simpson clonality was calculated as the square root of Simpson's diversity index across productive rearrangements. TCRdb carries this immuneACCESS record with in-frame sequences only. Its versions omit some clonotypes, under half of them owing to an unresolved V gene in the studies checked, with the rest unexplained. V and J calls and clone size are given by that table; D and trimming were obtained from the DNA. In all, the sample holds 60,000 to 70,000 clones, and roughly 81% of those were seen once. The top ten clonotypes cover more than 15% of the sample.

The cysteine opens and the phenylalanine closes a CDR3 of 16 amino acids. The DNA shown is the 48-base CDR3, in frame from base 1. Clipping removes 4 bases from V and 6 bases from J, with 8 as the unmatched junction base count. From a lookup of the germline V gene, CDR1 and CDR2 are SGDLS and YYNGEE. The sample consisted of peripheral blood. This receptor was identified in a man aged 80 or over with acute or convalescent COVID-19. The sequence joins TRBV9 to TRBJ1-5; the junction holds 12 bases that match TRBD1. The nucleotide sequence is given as TGTGCCAGCAGCCCAGGGACAGGGGGCGCTGGTCAGCCCCAGCATTTT. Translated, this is CASSPGTGGAGQPQHF.